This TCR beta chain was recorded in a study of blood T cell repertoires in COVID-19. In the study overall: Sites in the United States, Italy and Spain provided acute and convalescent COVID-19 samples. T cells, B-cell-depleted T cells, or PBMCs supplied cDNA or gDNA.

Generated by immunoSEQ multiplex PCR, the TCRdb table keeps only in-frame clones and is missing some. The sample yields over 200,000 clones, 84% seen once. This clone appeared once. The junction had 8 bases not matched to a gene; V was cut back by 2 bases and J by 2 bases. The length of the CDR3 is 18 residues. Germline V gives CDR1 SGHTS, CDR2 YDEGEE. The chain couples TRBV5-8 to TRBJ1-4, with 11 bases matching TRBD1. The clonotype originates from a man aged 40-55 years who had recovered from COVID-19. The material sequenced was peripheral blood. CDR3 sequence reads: CASSFIRTGGSTNEKLFF. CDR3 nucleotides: TGTGCCAGCAGCTTCATACGGACAGGGGGCTCCACTAATGAAAAACTGTTTTTT.